A single sample gave rise to the 3 T cell receptor beta chains below, sequenced in a study of response to subunit inactivated influenza vaccine (dated by TCRdb to the late 2010s). Library method: RT-PCR. Sequencing was carried out with an Illumina HiSeq 2500. Using fastp at Q25 and MiXCR, TCRdb reprocessed the public reads and kept productive beta chains. Each CDR3 protein appears once, grouped with its most common genes and DNA. A total of 710,000 or so distinct CDR3 sequences appear in this sample, less than 20% of them only once. Of the sample, about 9.9% falls within the top ten clones. The sample here was PBMCs from blood, taken 11 to 12 days after vaccination. These receptors were obtained from a middle-aged man who received an inactivated influenza vaccine. Donor details come from another sample of the same person, matched by shared clones.

At least ten counts were recorded for this clonotype. The V call is TRBV28, the J call TRBJ2-3; 12 bases map to TRBD2. Germline V lookup: CDR1 MDHEN, CDR2 SYDVKM. CDR3 length: 15 residues. The V and J ends lost 6 bases and 5 bases, in that order; junction bases with no gene match: 6. The CDR3 coding sequence is TGTGCCAGCAGAACACTAGCGGGAGGCGGAGATACGCAGTATTTT. It yields the protein CASRTLAGGGDTQYF. Combining the CDR3 with reference TRBV28 and TRBJ2-3 gives the whole variable domain DVKVTQSSRYLVKRTGEKVFLECVQDMDHENMFWYRQDPGLGLRLIYFSYDVKMKEKGDIPEGYSVSREKKERFSLILESASTNQTSMYLCASRTLAGGGDTQYFGPGTRLTVL.

In its sample, this clonotype was seen a few times. The chain is built from TRBV12-3 or TRBV12-4 and TRBJ2-5, with TRBD1 identical over 8 bases. V shed 1 base and J 4 bases; nucleotides not matched to a gene: 5. This CDR3 has 15 amino acids. The CDR3 nucleotides read TGTGCCAGCAGTTTAGGGACAGGGATGGGAGAGACCCAGTACTTC. Translating gives CASSLGTGMGETQYF.

The gene calls are TRBV10-3 and TRBJ2-7; D unresolved. The CDR3 runs 13 residues. V was cut by 1 base and J by 2 bases, with 6 bases left in between. CDR1 is ENHRY, CDR2 SYGVKD, per germline. CDR3 residues: CAISEFTAYEQYF. The CDR3 region has the DNA TGTGCCATCAGTGAGTTTACGGCCTACGAGCAGTACTTC.